The following is a TCR beta chain sequence with its context. This clone appeared a single time. Its recognized antigen is unknown. No much larger clonotype is one base removed from it; base qualities were not supplied. Libraries were constructed by the immunoSEQ multiplex PCR assay. For most patients, genomic DNA was isolated with the Qiagen DNeasy Blood and Tissue Kit and shipped frozen to Adaptive Biotechnologies for TCR sequencing. For most patients, high-throughput TCR-beta CDR3 sequencing of genomic DNA was performed by Adaptive Biotechnologies. As for the authors' bioinformatics: Adaptive's ImmunoSEQ software was the source of the TCR sequencing data for about 20 patients, while a few other patients were processed with MiXCR and VDJtools. To correct CD4 versus CD8 sorting errors, any sequence found in both subsets at a frequency ratio below 5:1 was removed. Because the origin of CDR3 nucleotide sequences shared between donor and recipient could not be assigned, those sequences were removed. Alloreactive clones required at least 2-fold expansion over unstimulated cells and minimum CFSE-low frequency of 0.002% (template counts) or 0.001% (read counts). Clones detected in sequenced pre-transplant spleen, lymph node, or MLR CFSE-low populations of the donor or recipient were defined as mappable. Cumulative frequency of alloreactive clones was calculated as a percentage of all sequences weighted by copy number. TCRdb provides this immuneACCESS table in a form limited to in-frame rearrangements. Some clones are lacking; in checked studies, under half of them reflect an unresolved V gene, and why the rest are absent is not known. V and J calls and clone size are those listed in that table; D and trimming were worked out from the DNA. This sample has more than 85,000 clones in its table, and about 93% of those were observed once. About 2% of the sample comes from the top ten.

The label giving this sample's time point can be read as: cells obtained before transplantation from donor or recipient. CD3+CD4+ and CD3+CD8+ populations were FACS-sorted from unstimulated pre-transplant donor and recipient cells taken from spleen or lymph nodes. The record originates from a study of graft-versus-host responses after intestinal transplantation (dated by TCRdb to the early 2020s). About the full investigation: Recipients received multivisceral, liver-intestinal, or isolated intestinal transplants. The cohort enrolled roughly 25 intestinal transplant recipients including one retransplant, and 3 patients lacking pretransplant specimens were excluded. Graft-versus-host and host-versus-graft alloreactive T cell clones were tracked in the graft, circulation and bone marrow after intestinal transplantation using bulk TCR-beta CDR3 sequencing. Instead of going to the commercial service, samples from a few later patients were sequenced in-house on an Illumina MiSeq and processed with MiXCR. A peak of at least 4% donor T cells among recipient peripheral blood mononuclear cells was the definition used for donor T cell macrochimerism. Alloreactive clones were identified by sequencing pre-transplant mixed lymphocyte reaction products and comparing these products with unstimulated pre-transplant donor and recipient T cells. Every recipient was given anti-thymocyte globulin induction, then maintenance tacrolimus and steroids for around three years.

The research as a whole found: GvH clones were detected in recipient bone marrow, and some appeared earlier in ileal mucosa or blood, consistent with an intestinal mucosal origin. Patients with donor T cell macrochimerism had high GvH to HvG T cell clonal ratios in their allografts. Conclusions were limited by the relatively low number and heterogeneity of intestinal transplant patients. Peak levels of circulating GvH clones were associated with declines in HvG clones early after transplant.

The source is a human donor who received an intestinal transplant. Here the sequenced sample was unstimulated CD8+ T cells sorted from spleen or lymph node cells, taken before intestinal transplant.

In nucleotides, the sequence is TGTGCCAGCAGCTTAGCTGGACAGGTGTACGAGCAGTACTTC. This is translated as CASSLAGQVYEQYF. Recombination linked TRBV7-8 to TRBJ2-5, and TRBD1 matches 7 of the central bases. TRBJ2-7 matches the DNA end more closely, so the J call is doubtful. The CDR3 runs 14 residues from the cysteine to the phenylalanine. Only the CDR3 portion is preserved as DNA: 42 bases, with reading frame beginning at the first base. For CDR1 and CDR2, the germline V gene lists SGHVS and FQNEAQ.